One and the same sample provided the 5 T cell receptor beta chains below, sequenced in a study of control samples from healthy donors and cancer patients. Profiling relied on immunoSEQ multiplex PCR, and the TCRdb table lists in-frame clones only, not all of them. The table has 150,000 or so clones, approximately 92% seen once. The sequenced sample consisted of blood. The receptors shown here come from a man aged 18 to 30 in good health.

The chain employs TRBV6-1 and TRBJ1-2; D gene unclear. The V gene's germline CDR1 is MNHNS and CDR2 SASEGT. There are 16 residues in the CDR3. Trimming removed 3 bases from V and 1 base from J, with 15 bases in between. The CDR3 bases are TGTGCCAGCAGTGATTTCTGGCCGCGCGTTAACTATGGCTACACCTTC. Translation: CASSDFWPRVNYGYTF.

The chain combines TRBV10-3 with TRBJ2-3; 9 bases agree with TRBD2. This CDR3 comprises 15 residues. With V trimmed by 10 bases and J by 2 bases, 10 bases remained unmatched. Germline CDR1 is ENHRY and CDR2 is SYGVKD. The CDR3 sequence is CASTPAGGNTDTQYF. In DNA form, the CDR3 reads TGTGCCAGCACCCCAGCGGGGGGAAACACAGATACGCAGTATTTT.

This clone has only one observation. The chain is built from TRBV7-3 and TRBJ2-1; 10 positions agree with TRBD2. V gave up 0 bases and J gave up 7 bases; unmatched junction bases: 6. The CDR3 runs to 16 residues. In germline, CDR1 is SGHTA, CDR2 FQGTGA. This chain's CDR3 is CASSLTAGGHLNEQFF. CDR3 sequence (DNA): TGTGCCAGCAGCTTAACAGCGGGGGGGCATCTAAATGAGCAGTTCTTC.

The CDR3 sequence: CAISNFLNTEAFF. The DNA of the CDR3 is TGTGCCATCAGTAACTTCTTGAACACTGAAGCTTTCTTT. The chain joins TRBV10-3 to TRBJ1-1, with D hard to call. Germline V gene data show CDR1 as ENHRY and CDR2 as SYGVKD. Deletions cut 5 bases from V and 0 bases from J, with 7 bases between. This CDR3 is 13 amino acids long.

The CDR3: CASGFTGVEQPQHF. CDR3 sequence (DNA): TGTGCCAGCGGTTTTACAGGGGTTGAGCAGCCCCAGCATTTT. This rearrangement joins TRBV6-1 to TRBJ1-5; 7 bases map to TRBD1. V was clipped by 8 bases and J by 7 bases; unmatched bases: 11. The CDR3 runs to 14 residues. CDR1 is MNHNS and CDR2 is SASEGT in the germline V gene.